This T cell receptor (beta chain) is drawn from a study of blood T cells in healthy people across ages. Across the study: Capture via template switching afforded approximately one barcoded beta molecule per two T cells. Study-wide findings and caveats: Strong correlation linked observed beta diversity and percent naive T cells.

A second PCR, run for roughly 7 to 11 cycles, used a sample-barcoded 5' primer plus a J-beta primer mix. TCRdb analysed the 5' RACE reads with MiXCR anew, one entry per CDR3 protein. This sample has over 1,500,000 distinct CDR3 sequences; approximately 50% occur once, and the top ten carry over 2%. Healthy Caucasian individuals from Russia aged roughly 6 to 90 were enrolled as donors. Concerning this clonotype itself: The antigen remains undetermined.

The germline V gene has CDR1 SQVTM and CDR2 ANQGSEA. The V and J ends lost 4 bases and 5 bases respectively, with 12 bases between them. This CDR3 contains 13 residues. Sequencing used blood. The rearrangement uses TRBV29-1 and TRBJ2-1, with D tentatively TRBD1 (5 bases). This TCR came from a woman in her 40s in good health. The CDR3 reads CSVAGSYDNEQFF. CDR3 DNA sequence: TGCAGCGTTGCAGGGTCTTATGACAATGAGCAGTTCTTC.